This record covers a single T cell receptor beta chain. What it recognizes is unknown. The record originates from a study of cytomegalovirus exposure and HLA in healthy donors. Study conclusions and caveats: In a later analysis, TCR beta V- and J-gene trimming showed a link to a missense DCLRE1C variant.

The PCR contained 60 Vbeta and 13 Jbeta primers. Clones were sequenced by immunoSEQ multiplex PCR, and TCRdb holds only the in-frame ones, with some missing. The sample includes 150,000 to 200,000 clones, 81% of them seen just once. Each of the donors was a healthy bone marrow donor. J was trimmed by 1 base and V by 11 bases; bases with no gene match: 8. From germline, CDR1 is ENHRY and CDR2 SYGVKD. This CDR3 has 14 amino acids. The clonotype originates from a man younger than 35 in good health and CMV-seronegative. Sequenced input: PBMCs. V is TRBV10-3 and J is TRBJ2-3, with 8 positions matching TRBD1. CDR3 nucleotides: TGTGCCTCCAGGGGGCACGGGGGCACAGATACGCAGTATTTT. It codes for CASRGHGGTDTQYF.